This TCR beta chain was recovered during a study of T cells in Graves' hyperthyroidism and ophthalmopathy. J lost 3 bases, V lost 4 bases, and 10 bases had no gene match. The CDR3 has 16 residues. Germline CDR1 is MNHEY and CDR2 is SMNVEV (reference sequence). From RNA transcripts, TCR beta CDR3 regions were amplified. The HTBI primer set served for first-round RT-PCR of the TCR CDR3. TCRdb used MiXCR to reprocess the multiplex PCR reads, holding one entry per CDR3 protein. The sample has fewer than 750,000 distinct CDR3 sequences, roughly 14% seen once. This clonotype was seen many times. Antigen: not known. Findings and caveats of the study: Blood also carried most thyroid clonotypes expanded above 0.001.

The sample consisted of blood. The TCR comes from a woman aged 40 to 49 with Graves' ophthalmopathy. The rearrangement joins TRBV27 to TRBJ2-7, with 9 bases fitting TRBD1. The CDR3 spells CASSWRTGAGYYEQYF. DNA of the CDR3: TGTGCCAGCAGTTGGAGGACAGGGGCCGGATACTACGAGCAGTACTTC.